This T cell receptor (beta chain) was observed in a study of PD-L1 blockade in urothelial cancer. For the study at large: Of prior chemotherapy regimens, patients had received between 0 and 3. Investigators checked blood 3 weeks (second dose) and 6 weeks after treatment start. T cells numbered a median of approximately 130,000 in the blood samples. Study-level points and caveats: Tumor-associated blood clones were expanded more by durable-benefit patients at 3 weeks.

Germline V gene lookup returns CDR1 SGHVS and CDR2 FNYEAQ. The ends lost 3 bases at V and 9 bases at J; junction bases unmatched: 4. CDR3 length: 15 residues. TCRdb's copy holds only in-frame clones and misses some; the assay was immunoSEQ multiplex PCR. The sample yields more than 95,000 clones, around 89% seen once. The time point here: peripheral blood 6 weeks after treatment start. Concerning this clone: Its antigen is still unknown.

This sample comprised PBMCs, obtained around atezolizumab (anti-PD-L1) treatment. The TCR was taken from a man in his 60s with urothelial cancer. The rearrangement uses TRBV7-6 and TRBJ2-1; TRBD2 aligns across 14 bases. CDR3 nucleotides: TGTGCCAGCAGCTTGAGACTAGCGGGGGGGGGTGAGCAGTTCTTC. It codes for CASSLRLAGGGEQFF.